This T cell receptor (beta chain) was found in a study of T cell responses to AZD1222 COVID-19 vaccine. In its sample, this clone was seen a few times. Its antigen is as yet unknown. Looked up from germline, CDR1 is ENHRY and CDR2 is SYGVKD. CDR3 length: 16 residues. V gave up 3 bases and J gave up 3 bases; unmatched junction bases: 7. TCRdb's copy holds only in-frame clones and misses some; the assay was immunoSEQ multiplex PCR. The data contain some 150,000 clones, about 90% of them singletons. Study findings and constraints: Donors, mostly white British, included more females; clonal diversity was possibly underestimated. With two AZD1222 doses given, Spike-specific TCR breadth and depth both rose. Sampling that yielded the repertoires occurred only after the peak T cell response. Baseline serology detected seropositivity in only 5 to 7 AZD1222 recipients.

The receptor's source is an adult who received the AZD1222 COVID-19 vaccine. The gene calls are TRBV10-3 and TRBJ2-2; TRBD2 aligns across 7 bases. The source was peripheral blood, collected 28 days after the second AZD1222 dose. In DNA form, the CDR3 reads TGTGCCATCAGTGACCCCACTCTAGCGGACACCGGGGAGCTGTTTTTT. It is translated as CAISDPTLADTGELFF.